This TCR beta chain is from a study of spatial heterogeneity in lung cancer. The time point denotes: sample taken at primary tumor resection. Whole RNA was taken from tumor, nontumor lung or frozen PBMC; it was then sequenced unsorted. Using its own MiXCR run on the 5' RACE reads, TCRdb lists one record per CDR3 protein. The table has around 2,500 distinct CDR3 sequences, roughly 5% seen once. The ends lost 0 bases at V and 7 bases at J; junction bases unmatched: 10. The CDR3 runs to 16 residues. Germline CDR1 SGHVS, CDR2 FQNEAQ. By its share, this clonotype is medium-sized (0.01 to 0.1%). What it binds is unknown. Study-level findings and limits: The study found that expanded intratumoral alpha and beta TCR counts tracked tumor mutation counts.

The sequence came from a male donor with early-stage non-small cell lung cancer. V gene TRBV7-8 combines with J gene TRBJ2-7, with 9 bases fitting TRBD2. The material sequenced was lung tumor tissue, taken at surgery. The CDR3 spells CASSLASSGSLAEQYF. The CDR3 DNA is TGTGCCAGCAGCTTAGCGAGTAGCGGGAGCCTTGCGGAGCAGTACTTC.